This T cell receptor beta chain came from a study of low-dose radiotherapy and immunotherapy resistance in tumors. The overall study: Intravenous administration to patients comprised nivolumab at 240 mg every two weeks and ipilimumab at 1 mg/kg every six weeks.

Germline CDR1 and CDR2: SGHKS and YYEKEE (reference sequence). Trimming took 3 bases from V and 4 from J, leaving 17 bases between them. The CDR3 consists of 15 residues. First-strand cDNA relied on TRAV- and TRBV-specific primers spanning alpha and beta chains. A constant-region primer paired with the V-primer adapter amplified TCRs over about 19 PCR cycles. One entry per CDR3 protein results from TCRdb running MiXCR on the reads. Among about 14,000 distinct CDR3 sequences, roughly 48% were seen once, and the ten largest hold 3.5% to 4.5%. In its sample, this clonotype was seen a few times. This chain links TRBV5-5 with TRBJ2-7; the D gene is possibly TRBD2 (7 bases). This TCR was recovered from a human donor with advanced metastatic prostate, ovarian, gallbladder or colorectal cancer (not recorded which). This table probably holds off-target reads from a library built for another chain. CDR3 sequence: CASSYVRGGGYEQYF. DNA of the CDR3: TGTGCCAGCAGCTACGTAAGGGGGGGAGGATACGAGCAGTACTTC.